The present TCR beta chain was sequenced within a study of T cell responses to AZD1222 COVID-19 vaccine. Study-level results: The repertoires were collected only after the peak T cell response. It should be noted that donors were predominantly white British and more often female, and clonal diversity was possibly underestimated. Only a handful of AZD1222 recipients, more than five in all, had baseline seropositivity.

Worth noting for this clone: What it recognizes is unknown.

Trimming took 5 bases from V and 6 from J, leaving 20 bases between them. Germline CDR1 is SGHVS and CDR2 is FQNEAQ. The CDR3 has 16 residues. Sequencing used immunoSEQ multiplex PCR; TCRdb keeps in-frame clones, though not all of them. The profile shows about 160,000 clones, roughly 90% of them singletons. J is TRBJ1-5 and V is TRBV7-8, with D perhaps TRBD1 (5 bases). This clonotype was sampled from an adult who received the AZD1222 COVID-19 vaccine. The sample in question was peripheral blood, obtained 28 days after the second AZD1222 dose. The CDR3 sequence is CASSPKRGGKFQPQHF. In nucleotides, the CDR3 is TGTGCCAGCAGCCCGAAAAGGGGTGGGAAATTTCAGCCCCAGCATTTT.